Presented here are 4 T cell receptor beta chains from one specimen sequenced in a study of CD8+ T cells in alopecia areata. It was cDNA, reverse transcribed from extracted RNA, that served as the sequencing template. Assay used: immunoSEQ multiplex PCR; TCRdb lists only in-frame clones, some missing. The table lists 270,000 or so clones, nearly 60% of them singletons. Treatment reported: oral pan-JAK inhibitor, 5-10 mg twice daily. The sample was CD4+ T cells sorted from blood, taken at week 24, from a patient treated with tofacitinib. These receptor sequences come from a human donor with alopecia areata.

The V call is TRBV29-1, the J call TRBJ2-5; D is tentatively TRBD1 or TRBD2 (5 bases each). Trimming left V 3 bases short and J 5 bases short, with 13 bases between. This CDR3 region has 13 residues. Germline V lookup: CDR1 SQVTM, CDR2 ANQGSEA. CDR3 coding DNA: TGCAGCGTTGATGACGGGGCCGGGGAGACCCAGTACTTC. This gives the protein CSVDDGAGETQYF. Complete variable domain (other parts from reference TRBV29-1 and TRBJ2-5): SAVISQKPSRDICQRGTSLTIQCQVDSQVTMMFWYRQQPGQSLTLIATANQGSEATYESGFVIDKFPISRPNLTFSTLTVSNMSPEDSSIYLCSVDDGAGETQYFGPGTRLLVL.

The CDR3 is CSASNEQFF. DNA of the CDR3: TGCAGTGCCAGCAATGAGCAGTTCTTC. The rearrangement uses TRBV20-1 and TRBJ2-1; D not certain. Deletions cut 6 bases from V and 6 bases from J, with 3 bases between. Germline CDR1 reads DFQATT; CDR2 reads SNEGSKA (reference sequence). The CDR3 consists of 9 residues.

In its sample, this clone was seen a few times. The CDR3 DNA follows: TGCAGCGTTGATTTGTCCCAAGAGACCCAGTACTTC. Translating gives CSVDLSQETQYF. The chain has TRBV29-1 and TRBJ2-5; D is ambiguous. The CDR3 is 12 residues long. In germline, CDR1 is SQVTM, CDR2 ANQGSEA. V dropped 3 bases and J dropped 1 base, with 6 bases sitting between them.

The chain recombines TRBV5-1 with TRBJ2-3; unclear D gene. The CDR3 runs 12 residues. CDR1 SGHRS and CDR2 YFSETQ come from the germline V gene. Deletions cut 1 base from V and 6 bases from J, with 6 bases between. CDR3: CASSLTPDTQYF. The CDR3 DNA is TGCGCCAGCAGCTTGACCCCGGATACGCAGTATTTT.